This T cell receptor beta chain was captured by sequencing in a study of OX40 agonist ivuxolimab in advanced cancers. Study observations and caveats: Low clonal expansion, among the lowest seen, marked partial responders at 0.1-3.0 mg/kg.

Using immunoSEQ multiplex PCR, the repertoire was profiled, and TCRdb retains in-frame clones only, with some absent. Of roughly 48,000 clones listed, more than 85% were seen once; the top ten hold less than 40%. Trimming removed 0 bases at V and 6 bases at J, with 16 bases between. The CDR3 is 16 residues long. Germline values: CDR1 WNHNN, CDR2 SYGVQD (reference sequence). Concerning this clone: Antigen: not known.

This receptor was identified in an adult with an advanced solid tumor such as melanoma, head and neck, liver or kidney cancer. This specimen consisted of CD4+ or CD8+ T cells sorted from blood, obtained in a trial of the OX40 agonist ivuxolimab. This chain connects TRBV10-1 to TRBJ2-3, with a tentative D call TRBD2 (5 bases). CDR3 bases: TGCGCCAGCAGTGAGTCGGGCGGGCTAGAATCCGATACGCAGTATTTT. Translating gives CASSESGGLESDTQYF.